This entry lists 6 T cell receptor beta chains sequenced from one sample in a study of T-cell memory formation after mild COVID-19. Using its own MiXCR run on the 5' RACE reads, TCRdb lists one record per CDR3 protein. The profile shows tens of thousands of distinct CDR3 sequences, 13% of them singletons. The specimen was PBMCs or a T cell subset sorted from them (not recorded which). These receptors came from an adult woman who had mild COVID-19 (a few samples of this study predate the infection). Cell type and time point are not known.

This clonotype turned up a few times. V gene TRBV3-1 combines with J gene TRBJ2-7; unclear D gene. Germline CDR1 and CDR2: LGHDT and YNNKEL (reference sequence). The CDR3 totals 13 residues. Trimming removed 0 bases at V and 2 bases at J, with 5 bases between. This chain's CDR3 is CASSQDNPYEQYF. The CDR3 DNA reads TGTGCCAGCAGCCAAGATAACCCCTACGAGCAGTACTTC.

This clonotype occurred a few times. DNA of the CDR3: TGTGCCAGCTCACCACCTGTAGACGAGACCCAGTACTTC. Translating gives CASSPPVDETQYF. This chain uses TRBV18 with TRBJ2-5; D is ambiguous. This CDR3 has 13 amino acids. Germline CDR1 reads KGHSH; CDR2 reads LQKENI. The V gene lost 0 bases and the J gene lost 5 bases, with 7 bases spanning the gap. The full variable domain, in which reference TRBV18 and TRBJ2-5 provide the parts outside the CDR3, is NAGVMQNPRHLVRRRGQEARLRCSPMKGHSHVYWYRQLPEEGLKFMVYLQKENIIDESGMPKERFSAEFPKEGPSILRIQQVVRGDSAAYFCASSPPVDETQYFGPGTRLLVL.

This clonotype has ten or more counts. This chain joins TRBV4-1 and TRBJ2-7, with 7 bases fitting TRBD1. From germline, CDR1 is MGHRA and CDR2 YSYEKL. Losses at the gene ends were 5 bases for V and 0 bases for J; bases not matched to a gene: 7. There are 15 residues in the CDR3. The DNA of the CDR3 is TGCGCCAGCAGCGACACACGGGACAGCTCCTACGAGCAGTACTTC. The encoded protein is CASSDTRDSSYEQYF.

V and J are TRBV20-1 and TRBJ2-3, with D perhaps TRBD1 (6 bases). Germline CDR1 is DFQATT and CDR2 is SNEGSKA (reference sequence). V was pared by 0 bases and J by 2 bases, with 9 bases between. The CDR3 length is 14 residues. In DNA form, the CDR3 reads TGCAGTGCTAGAGATCGGGACAACACAGATACGCAGTATTTT. Its protein is CSARDRDNTDTQYF.

This clonotype was seen a few times. V is TRBV2 and J is TRBJ1-5, with TRBD1 identical over 9 bases. V lost 5 bases to trimming and J lost 4 bases; unmatched junction nucleotides: 15. Per the germline V gene, CDR1 is SNHLY and CDR2 is FYNNEI. The CDR3 is 18 amino acids. This CDR3 reads CASSHRPDRGLPNQPQHF. CDR3 DNA: TGTGCCAGCAGTCACAGACCGGACAGGGGTCTCCCTAATCAGCCCCAGCATTTT.

In this sample, this clonotype turned up a few times. The chain employs TRBV7-2 and TRBJ2-1; TRBD2 might be the D (6 bases). Trimming removed 6 bases at V and 0 bases at J, with 18 bases between. CDR3 length: 17 residues. In germline, CDR1 is SGHTA, CDR2 FQGNSA. CDR3 DNA: TGTGCCAGCAGTCAACCGGGGGACCCTGACTCCTACAATGAGCAGTTCTTC. This encodes CASSQPGDPDSYNEQFF.